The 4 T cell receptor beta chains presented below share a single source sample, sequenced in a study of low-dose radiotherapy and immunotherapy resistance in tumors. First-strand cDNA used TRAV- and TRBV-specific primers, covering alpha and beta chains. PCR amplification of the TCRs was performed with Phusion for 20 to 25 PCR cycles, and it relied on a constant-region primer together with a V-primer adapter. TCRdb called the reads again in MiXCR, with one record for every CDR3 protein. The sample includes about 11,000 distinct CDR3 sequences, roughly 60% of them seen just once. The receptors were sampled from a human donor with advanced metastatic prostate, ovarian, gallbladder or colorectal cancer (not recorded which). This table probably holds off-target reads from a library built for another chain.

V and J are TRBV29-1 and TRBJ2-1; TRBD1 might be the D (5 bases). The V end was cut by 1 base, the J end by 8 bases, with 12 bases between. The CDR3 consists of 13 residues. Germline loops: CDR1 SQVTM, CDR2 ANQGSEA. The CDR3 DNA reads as TGCAGCGTTGAAGTTTCCAGGGTGCATGAGCAGTTCTTC. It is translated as CSVEVSRVHEQFF.

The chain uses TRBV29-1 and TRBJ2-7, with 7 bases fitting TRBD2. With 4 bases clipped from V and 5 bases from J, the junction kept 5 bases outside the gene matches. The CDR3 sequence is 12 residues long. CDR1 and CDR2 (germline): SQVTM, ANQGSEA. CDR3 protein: CSVVREVNEQYF. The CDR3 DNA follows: TGCAGCGTTGTCCGGGAGGTGAACGAGCAGTACTTC.

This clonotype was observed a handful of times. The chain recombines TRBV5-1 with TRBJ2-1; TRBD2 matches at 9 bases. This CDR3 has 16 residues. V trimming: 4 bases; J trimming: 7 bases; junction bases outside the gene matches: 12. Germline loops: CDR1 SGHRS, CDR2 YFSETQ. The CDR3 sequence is CASSPQSGGPGNEQFF. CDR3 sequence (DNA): TGCGCCAGCAGCCCACAAAGCGGGGGGCCGGGGAATGAGCAGTTCTTC.

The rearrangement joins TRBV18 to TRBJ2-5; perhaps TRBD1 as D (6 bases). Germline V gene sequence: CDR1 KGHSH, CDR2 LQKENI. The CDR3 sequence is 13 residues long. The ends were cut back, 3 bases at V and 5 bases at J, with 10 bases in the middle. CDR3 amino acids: CASSPVQGETQYF. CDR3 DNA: TGTGCCAGCTCACCGGTCCAGGGGGAGACCCAGTACTTC.